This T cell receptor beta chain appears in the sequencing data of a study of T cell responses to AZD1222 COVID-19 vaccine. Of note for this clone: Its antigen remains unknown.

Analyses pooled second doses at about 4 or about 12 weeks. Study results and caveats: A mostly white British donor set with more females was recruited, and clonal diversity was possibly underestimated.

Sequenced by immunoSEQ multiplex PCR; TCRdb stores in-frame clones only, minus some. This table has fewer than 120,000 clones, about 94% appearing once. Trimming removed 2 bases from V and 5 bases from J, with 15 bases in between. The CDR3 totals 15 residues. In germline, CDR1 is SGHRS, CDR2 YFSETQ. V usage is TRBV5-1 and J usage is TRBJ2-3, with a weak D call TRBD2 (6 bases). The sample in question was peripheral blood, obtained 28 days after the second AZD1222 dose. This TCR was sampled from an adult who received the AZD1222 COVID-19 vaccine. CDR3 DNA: TGCGCCAGCAGCTTTTCTCCGGGAGCGGTAGATACGCAGTATTTT. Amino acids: CASSFSPGAVDTQYF.